The clone carrying this T cell receptor beta chain has a handful of counts. The data belong to a study of blood T cell repertoires in COVID-19. As for the study in general: Both acute and convalescent COVID-19 samples were obtained from the United States, Italy and Spain. T cells, B-cell-depleted T cells, or PBMCs provided the cDNA or gDNA that served as material.

In the authors' methods: Counts of nucleated cells, estimated from reference gene primer amplification, were obtained. Libraries were prepared by immunoSEQ multiplex PCR; TCRdb keeps only in-frame clonotypes and omits some of them. V and J calls plus clone size are reproduced from that table; the DNA served to infer D and trimming. The sample has around 230,000 clones, around 85% seen once. The CDR3 runs to 15 residues. Trimming stripped 0 bases from V and 6 bases from J, with 14 bases between. The V gene's germline CDR1 is MNHNS and CDR2 SASEGT. Sequenced: peripheral blood. The chain carries TRBV6-1 and TRBJ1-2; D unclear. The receptor comes from a woman of 80 years or more with acute or convalescent COVID-19. The CDR3 DNA is TGTGCCAGCAGTGAAGCGCTTGCGGGGATCGATGGCTACACCTTC. Translated, it gives CASSEALAGIDGYTF.